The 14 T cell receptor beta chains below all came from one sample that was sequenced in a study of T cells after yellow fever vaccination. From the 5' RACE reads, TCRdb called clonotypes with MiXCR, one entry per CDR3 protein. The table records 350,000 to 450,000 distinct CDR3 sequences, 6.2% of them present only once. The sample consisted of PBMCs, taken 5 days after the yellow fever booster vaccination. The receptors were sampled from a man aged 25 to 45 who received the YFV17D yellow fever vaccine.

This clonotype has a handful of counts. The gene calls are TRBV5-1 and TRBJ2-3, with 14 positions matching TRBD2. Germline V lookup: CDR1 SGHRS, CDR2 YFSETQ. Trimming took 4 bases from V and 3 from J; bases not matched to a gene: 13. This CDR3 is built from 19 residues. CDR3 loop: CASSPFPGLAGVRTDTQYF. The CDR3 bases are TGCGCCAGCAGCCCTTTTCCGGGACTAGCGGGAGTTCGGACAGATACGCAGTATTTT.

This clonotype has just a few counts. CDR3 bases: TGTGCCAGCACCCCCCGGAACCCGGATGGGGCCAACGTCCTGACTTTC. It yields the protein CASTPRNPDGANVLTF. V gene TRBV7-8 combines with J gene TRBJ2-6; D unclear. This CDR3 comprises 16 residues. Germline V lookup: CDR1 SGHVS, CDR2 FQNEAQ. With 7 bases removed from V and 3 bases from J, the gap between germline ends came to 16 bases.

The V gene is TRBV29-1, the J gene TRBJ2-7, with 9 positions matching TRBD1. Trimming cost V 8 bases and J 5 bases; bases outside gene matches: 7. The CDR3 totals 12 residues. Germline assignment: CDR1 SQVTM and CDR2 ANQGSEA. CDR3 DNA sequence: TGCAGCATTACAGGGGGCGGCGACGAGCAGTACTTC. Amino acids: CSITGGGDEQYF.

In DNA form, the CDR3 reads TGCAGTGCATCAGGGGTCAATTTTGCCTACGAGCAGTACTTC. It specifies CSASGVNFAYEQYF. This rearrangement joins TRBV20-1 to TRBJ2-7; the D gene is possibly TRBD1 (6 bases). The CDR3 is 14 residues long. Germline V gene data show CDR1 as DFQATT and CDR2 as SNEGSKA (reference sequence). V lost 6 bases to trimming and J lost 2 bases, with 17 bases between them.

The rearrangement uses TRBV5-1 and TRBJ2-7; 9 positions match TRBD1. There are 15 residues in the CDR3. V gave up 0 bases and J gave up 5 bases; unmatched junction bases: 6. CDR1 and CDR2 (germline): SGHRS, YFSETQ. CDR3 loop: CASSLGGTGLNEQYF. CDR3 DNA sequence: TGCGCCAGCAGCTTGGGGGGGACAGGGTTGAACGAGCAGTACTTC.

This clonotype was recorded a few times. The CDR3 is CASSSRQVVGYTF. In DNA form, the CDR3 reads TGTGCCAGCAGTTCCCGACAGGTGGTTGGCTACACCTTC. The rearrangement joins TRBV6-5 to TRBJ1-2; D may be TRBD1 (6 bases). Trimming left V 4 bases short and J 7 bases short, with 13 bases between. Germline V lookup: CDR1 MNHEY, CDR2 SVGAGI. This CDR3 contains 13 residues.

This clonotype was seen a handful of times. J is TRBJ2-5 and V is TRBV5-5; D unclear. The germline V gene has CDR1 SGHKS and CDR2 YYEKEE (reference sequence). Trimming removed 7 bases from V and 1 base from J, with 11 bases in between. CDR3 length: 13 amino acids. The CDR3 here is CASHGRTQETQYF. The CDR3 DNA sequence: TGTGCCAGCCATGGACGGACCCAAGAGACCCAGTACTTC.

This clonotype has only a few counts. CDR3 in DNA: TGTGCCAGCAGCCCGACTGTCACCGGGGAGCTGTTTTTT. It is translated as CASSPTVTGELFF. V usage is TRBV6-2 or TRBV6-3 and J usage is TRBJ2-2; no clear D. The germline V gene encodes CDR1 MNHEY and CDR2 SVGEGT. This CDR3 region has 13 residues. Trimming left V 6 bases short and J 4 bases short, with 9 bases between.

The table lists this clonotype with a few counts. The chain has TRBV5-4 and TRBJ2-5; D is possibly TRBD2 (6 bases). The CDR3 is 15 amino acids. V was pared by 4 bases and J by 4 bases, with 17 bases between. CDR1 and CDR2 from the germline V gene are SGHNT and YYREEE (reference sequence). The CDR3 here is CASSTKWRDGETQYF. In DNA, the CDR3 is TGTGCCAGCAGCACCAAATGGAGGGATGGAGAGACCCAGTACTTC.

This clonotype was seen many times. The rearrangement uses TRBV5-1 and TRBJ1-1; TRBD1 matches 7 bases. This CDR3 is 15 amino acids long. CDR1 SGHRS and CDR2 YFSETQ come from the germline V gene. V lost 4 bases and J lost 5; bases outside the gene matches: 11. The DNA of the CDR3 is TGCGCCAGCAGCCATCTGTCCACAGGGGATACTGAAGCTTTCTTT. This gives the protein CASSHLSTGDTEAFF.

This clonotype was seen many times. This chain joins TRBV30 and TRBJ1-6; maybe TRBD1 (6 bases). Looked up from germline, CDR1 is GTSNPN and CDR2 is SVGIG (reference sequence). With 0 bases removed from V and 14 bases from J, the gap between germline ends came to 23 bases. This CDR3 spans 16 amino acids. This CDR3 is CAWSVTPPGKGGALHF. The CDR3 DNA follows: TGTGCCTGGAGTGTTACCCCTCCGGGGAAGGGGGGGGCCCTCCACTTT.

The CDR3 protein is CASSYRAGGNSPLHF. The CDR3 bases are TGTGCCAGCAGCTACCGGGCAGGGGGCAATTCACCCCTCCACTTT. V gene TRBV7-6 combines with J gene TRBJ1-6; 8 nucleotides line up with TRBD1. The V segment lost 4 bases and the J segment 7 bases; nucleotides outside the gene matches: 6. Germline V gives CDR1 SGHVS, CDR2 FNYEAQ. The CDR3 is 15 amino acids.

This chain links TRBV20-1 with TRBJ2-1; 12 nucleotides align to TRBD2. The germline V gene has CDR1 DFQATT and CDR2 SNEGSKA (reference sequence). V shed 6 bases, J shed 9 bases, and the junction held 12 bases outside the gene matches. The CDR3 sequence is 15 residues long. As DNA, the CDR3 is TGCAGTGCAAAACTAGCGGGAGGCGGTATAGGTGAGCAGTTCTTC. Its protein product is CSAKLAGGGIGEQFF.

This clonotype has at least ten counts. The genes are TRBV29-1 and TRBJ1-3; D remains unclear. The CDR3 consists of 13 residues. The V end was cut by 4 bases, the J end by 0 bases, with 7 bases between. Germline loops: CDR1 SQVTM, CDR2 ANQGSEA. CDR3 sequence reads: CSVGDGSGNTIYF. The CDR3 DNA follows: TGCAGCGTTGGAGACGGCTCTGGAAACACCATATATTTT.